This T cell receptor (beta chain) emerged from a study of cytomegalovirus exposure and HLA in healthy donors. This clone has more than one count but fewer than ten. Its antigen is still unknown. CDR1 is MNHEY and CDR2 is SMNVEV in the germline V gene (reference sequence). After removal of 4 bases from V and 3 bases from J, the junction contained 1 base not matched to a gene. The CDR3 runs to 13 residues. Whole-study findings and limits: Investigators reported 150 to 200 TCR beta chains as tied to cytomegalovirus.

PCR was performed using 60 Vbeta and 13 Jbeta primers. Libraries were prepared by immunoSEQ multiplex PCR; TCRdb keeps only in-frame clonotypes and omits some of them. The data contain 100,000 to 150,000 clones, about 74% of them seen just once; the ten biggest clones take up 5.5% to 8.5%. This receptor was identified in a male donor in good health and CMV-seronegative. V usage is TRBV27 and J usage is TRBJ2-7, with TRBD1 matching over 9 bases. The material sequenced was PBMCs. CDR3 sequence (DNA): TGTGCCAGCAGTTCGGGACAGGGCTACGAGCAGTACTTC. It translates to CASSSGQGYEQYF.